The 7 T cell receptor beta chains below were found in one sample sequenced in a study of blood T cells in healthy people across ages (dated by TCRdb to between 2015 and 2016). The library was produced with 5' RACE. The sequencer was an Illumina HiSeq 2500. A second PCR of roughly 6 to 12 cycles was performed with a sample-barcoded 5' primer and a J-beta primer mix. TCRdb reprocessed the public reads (quality trimming at Q25 with fastp, clone calling with MiXCR) and kept in-frame beta chains. Identical CDR3 protein sequences are pooled into one entry, listed with their most common genes and DNA. The sample table contains hundreds of thousands of distinct CDR3 sequences; only one count was recorded for 25% to 30% of them. The ten top clones hold roughly 17% of the sample. Sample: blood. These receptors were collected from a woman over 75 in good health.

This clonotype was detected a few times. V usage is TRBV5-1 and J usage is TRBJ1-4, with a tentative D call TRBD1 (5 bases). The CDR3 spans 15 residues. The V gene lost 0 bases and the J gene lost 10 bases, with 16 bases spanning the gap. CDR1 is SGHRS and CDR2 is YFSETQ in the germline V gene. In nucleotides, the CDR3 is TGCGCCAGCAGCTTGGGGACACCGAACCTCGGAAAACTGTTTTTT. The encoded protein is CASSLGTPNLGKLFF. Filled out from reference TRBV5-1 and TRBJ1-4, the complete variable domain reads KAGVTQTPRYLIKTRGQQVTLSCSPISGHRSVSWYQQTPGQGLQFLFEYFSETQRNKGNFPGRFSGRQFSNSRSEMNVSTLELGDSALYLCASSLGTPNLGKLFFGSGTQLSVL.

The rearrangement joins TRBV24-1 to TRBJ2-3, with 7 positions matching TRBD2. CDR1 is KGHDR, CDR2 SFDVKD, per germline. There are 13 residues in the CDR3. V lost 7 bases, J lost 5 bases, and 5 bases stayed unmatched. The CDR3 reads CATRSWGGDTQYF. The CDR3 DNA is TGTGCCACCAGGTCGTGGGGGGGAGATACGCAGTATTTT.

This clonotype was seen a few times. This may arise from a read error, as a much more abundant clone is one base away. CDR3 nucleotides: TGCAGTGTTACCCAGGGTCTCTACGAGCAGTACTTC. As protein: CSVTQGLYEQYF. J is TRBJ2-7 and V is TRBV20-1; maybe TRBD1 (5 bases). The CDR3 sequence is 12 residues long. V lost 7 bases and J 3 bases, leaving 13 bases between the germline ends. Per the germline V gene, CDR1 is DFQATT and CDR2 is SNEGSKA (reference sequence).

Concerning this clonotype itself: A much more abundant neighbour one base away suggests this may be a read error. The chain employs TRBV7-2 and TRBJ1-2; 10 nucleotides agree with TRBD1. The V segment lost 2 bases and the J segment 8 bases; nucleotides outside the gene matches: 8. This CDR3 has 15 residues. Germline V gene lookup returns CDR1 SGHTA and CDR2 FQGNSA. CDR3 protein: CASSLKTGGAGGYTF. CDR3 bases: TGTGCCAGCAGCTTAAAGACAGGGGGCGCGGGAGGCTACACCTTC.

This clonotype has a single count. One junction end does not reproduce the germline sequence, and a read error may be involved. The rearrangement uses TRBV5-1 and TRBJ2-5, with a possible D match to TRBD2 (7 bases). The CDR3 extends over 14 amino acids. Germline CDR1 and CDR2: SGHRS and YFSETQ. CDR3 sequence: CTSSLAAGAETQYF. The CDR3 DNA is TGCACCAGCAGCTTGGCCGCGGGGGCAGAGACCCAGTACTTC. The full variable domain, completed using reference TRBV5-1 and TRBJ2-5, is KAGVTQTPRYLIKTRGQQVTLSCSPISGHRSVSWYQQTPGQGLQFLFEYFSETQRNKGNFPGRFSGRQFSNSRSEMNVSTLELGDSALYLCTSSLAAGAETQYFGPGTRLLVL.

A word on this clonotype: Possible read error: a much larger clone is one base away. V is TRBV10-1 and J is TRBJ2-5; a possible D gene is TRBD1 (6 bases). V was pared by 6 bases and J by 11 bases, with 19 bases between. CDR1 is WNHNN, CDR2 SYGVQD, per germline (reference sequence). CDR3 length: 13 residues. CDR3 amino acids: CASREYRVGEQYF. Here the CDR3 DNA reads TGCGCCAGCAGGGAATACAGGGTCGGGGAGCAGTACTTC.

This clonotype has only a few counts. This chain joins TRBV20-1 and TRBJ2-3; 11 bases are shared with TRBD2. The CDR3 runs to 20 residues. Germline values: CDR1 DFQATT, CDR2 SNEGSKA (reference sequence). The junction had 23 bases not matched to a gene; V was cut back by 7 bases and J by 2 bases. The CDR3 DNA reads as TGCAGTGTCCACCTACTGCGCAGGGTCTGGACTAGCGGGTTCACAGATACGCAGTATTTT. It specifies CSVHLLRRVWTSGFTDTQYF.